The T cell receptor (beta chain) under discussion was sequenced for a study of shared clonotypes between healthy human individuals. About the study: Per-donor plates numbered three CD4 naive, three CD4 memory, two CD8 naive and one CD8 memory.

Positive CCR7 selection of CD45RO-negative cells yielded the naive CD8 cells, and terminally differentiated effector memory CD45RA+ cells were excluded. Whole-study findings and limits: Naive CD4 clonotype sharing across several donors was about 5%. In general, naive subsets displayed greater estimated richness than memory subsets did.

This table comes from immunoSEQ multiplex PCR, and its TCRdb copy is limited to in-frame clones, with some not included. The repertoire holds approximately 2,200,000 clones, with more than 85% as singletons. This clone occurred once. Its antigen is still unknown. What was sequenced was naive CD8+ T cells from PBMCs. The clonotype originates from a man aged 18 to 29 in good health. Some clones in this sample may be carry-over from other donors' samples.

CDR3 in amino acids: CASSEKYEQYF. CDR3 bases: TGTGCCAGCAGCGAAAAGTACGAGCAGTACTTC. The chain carries TRBV5-6 and TRBJ2-7; D uncertain. Germline-derived CDR1 and CDR2 are SGHDT and YYEEEE. Between the trimmed V and J ends, which lost 4 bases and 4 bases, there was a span of 6 bases. The CDR3 consists of 11 residues. The variable domain in full, completed from reference TRBV5-6 and TRBJ2-7, reads DAGVTQSPTHLIKTRGQQVTLRCSPKSGHDTVSWYQQALGQGPQFIFQYYEEEERQRGNFPDRFSGHQFPNYSSELNVNALLLGDSALYLCASSEKYEQYFGPGTRLTVT.